Below are 8 T cell receptor beta chains sequenced from a single sample in a study of shared clonotypes between healthy human individuals. TCRdb keeps only in-frame clones here, not all; method: immunoSEQ multiplex PCR. The sample carries hundreds of thousands of clones, roughly four fifths recorded once. The sequenced sample consisted of PBMCs. The source is a woman aged 40 to 55 in good health. Some clones in this sample may be carry-over from other donors' samples.

A word on this clone: Other nucleotide sequences in the sample specify the same CDR3. CDR3 residues: CASSLGQSTDTQYF. In DNA, the CDR3 is TGCGCCAGCAGCTTAGGGCAGAGCACAGATACGCAGTATTTT. The V and J genes are TRBV5-1 and TRBJ2-3; no clear D. The CDR3 spans 14 residues. V lost 2 bases and J 0 bases, leaving 7 bases between the germline ends. Germline loops: CDR1 SGHRS, CDR2 YFSETQ.

Comment on this clone: Within the sample, other DNA sequences also encode this same CDR3. The rearrangement uses TRBV7-2 and TRBJ1-2; D unresolved. CDR3 size: 14 residues. Trimming cost V 9 bases and J 1 base, with 15 bases left between them. Per germline, CDR1 SGHTA and CDR2 FQGNSA. For the CDR3, the DNA is TGTGCCAGTAGCCCGCCTTTAGTTAACTATGGCTACACCTTC. It specifies CASSPPLVNYGYTF.

This chain's CDR3 is CASSEAGGSTDTQYF. CDR3 sequence (DNA): TGTGCCAGCAGTGAAGCGGGAGGTAGCACAGATACGCAGTATTTT. V usage is TRBV6-1 and J usage is TRBJ2-3; tentative D call: TRBD2 (6 bases). The length of the CDR3 is 15 residues. The V gene's germline CDR1 is MNHNS and CDR2 SASEGT. The germline V and J ends were trimmed by 0 bases and 0 bases, with 7 bases remaining between them.

This clone appeared a few times. V usage is TRBV29-1 and J usage is TRBJ2-7, with no clear D. Germline V CDR1 and CDR2: SQVTM, ANQGSEA. Trimming stripped 4 bases from V and 5 bases from J, with 18 bases between. CDR3 length: 14 residues. The chain's CDR3 is CSVASSRVVHEQYF. For the CDR3, the DNA is TGCAGCGTTGCGAGTAGTCGAGTAGTCCACGAGCAGTACTTC.

In this sample, this clone turned up a few times. The V call is TRBV5-4, the J call TRBJ2-1; TRBD2 matches at 7 bases. CDR3 size: 13 residues. The junction had 7 bases not matched to a gene; V was cut back by 4 bases and J by 9 bases. Germline values: CDR1 SGHNT, CDR2 YYREEE (reference sequence). Here the CDR3 DNA reads TGTGCCAGCAGCAACGGGGGGTTGGGTGAGCAGTTCTTC. It is translated as CASSNGGLGEQFF.

This clone was counted a few times. Other DNA sequences of this sample code for an identical CDR3. The chain couples TRBV5-4 to TRBJ1-5, with TRBD1 as a possible D gene (5 bases). This CDR3 is built from 13 residues. Trimming shortened V by 0 bases and J by 5 bases, and 6 bases separated the two germline ends. The germline CDR1 and CDR2 sequences are SGHNT and YYREEE (reference sequence). DNA for the CDR3: TGTGCCAGCAGCTTGGGGGGGGATCAGCCCCAGCATTTT. This encodes CASSLGGDQPQHF.

The table lists this clone with a count of one. V usage is TRBV6-4 and J usage is TRBJ1-2; D uncertain. The CDR3 totals 17 residues. From germline, CDR1 is MRHNA and CDR2 SNTAGT. Between the trimmed V and J ends, which lost 2 bases and 4 bases, there was a span of 20 bases. CDR3 sequence: CASSDGRRANSGYGYTF. CDR3 nucleotide sequence: TGTGCCAGCAGTGACGGGAGGAGGGCGAATTCGGGCTATGGCTACACCTTC.

For this clone: This may be a read error, as it is one base from a much larger clone. Lacking the conserved final phenylalanine or tryptophan, this CDR3 likely reflects a read error. The V call is TRBV5-6, the J call TRBJ1-1; possibly TRBD1 for D (5 bases). The CDR3 contains 14 residues. Trimming shortened V by 2 bases and J by 1 base, and 9 bases separated the two germline ends. Germline CDR1 SGHDT, CDR2 YYEEEE. The CDR3 here is CASSLIRANTEAFL. The CDR3 DNA reads TGTGCCAGCAGCTTAATCAGGGCGAACACTGAAGCTTTCCTT.